This TCR beta chain is from a study of blood T cells in healthy people across ages (dated by TCRdb to about 2015). Turning to the overall study: In model experiments, template switching captured roughly one uniquely barcoded TCR beta cDNA molecule for every two T cells. Age-related changes in TCR beta repertoire diversity were measured in the study by deep sequencing normalized with unique cDNA molecular identifiers. Four age groups were formed from the donors: young (average about 16 years), middle-aged (just under 40), aged (62) and long-lived (less than 85). To avoid experimental bias, donors of different ages were randomly spread across the sequencing lanes. Two additional independent replicas of 1 million unique cDNA reads from the same blood draw were analyzed for two donors (one aged 18 to 29 and one aged 80 or older).

The roughly 39 donors, aged about 6 to 95 years, were systemically healthy Caucasian individuals from Russia. Each donor gave 9 to 10 milliliters of peripheral blood, collected into EDTA-treated Vacutainer tubes. Ficoll-Paque density-gradient centrifugation was used to isolate PBMCs, with at least 6 million obtained per sample. Total RNA, at least 6 micrograms per sample, was extracted from PBMCs with Trizol reagent. For every donor, flow cytometry on a PBMC aliquot measured the percentage of naive CD45RAhigh/CD27high T cells. This clonotype came up a few times. Its recognized antigen is unknown. The input lacks base qualities; no much larger clone sits a single base away. The germline V gene provides CDR1 SGHRS and CDR2 YFSETQ. V is cut back by 2 bases and J by 9 bases, with 4 bases in the junction unmatched. The CDR3 runs 13 residues from the cysteine to the phenylalanine. Of the read, only the CDR3 DNA is kept; its 39 bases are in frame from base 1.

The method behind the library was 5' RACE. A second PCR of about 7 to 12 cycles was performed with a sample-barcoded 5' primer and a J-beta primer mix. A unique molecular identifier was introduced onto each TCR beta cDNA molecule by a template-switch 5' adaptor carrying 12 random nucleotides. Each sample yielded at least 2.5 million CDR3-containing paired-end reads. The Mint cDNA synthesis kit, primed by a TRBC-specific oligonucleotide, was used to synthesize first-strand cDNA from all RNA. All cDNA was treated with uracil-DNA glycosylase and then went through a first 18-cycle PCR with the universal primers M1SS and BC2_uni_R. Concerning the study's data processing: Each sample was normalized by randomly selecting 1 million high-quality reads, each carrying a distinct molecular identifier. Instead of being binned into consensus sequences, reads that shared molecular identifiers were thrown out. MiTCR, set to a Q25 quality threshold and the strictest error-elimination algorithm, was used for CDR3 identification, clonotype clustering and error correction. A nonparametric unseen species model using Euler transformation provided a lower-bound estimate of total TCR beta diversity. TCRdb cleaned the public reads at Q25 with fastp, built clones with MiXCR and kept in-frame beta chains. Each record represents a unique CDR3 protein, reported with the most common genes and DNA among its rows. The V and J calls and clone size are TCRdb's, not the authors'. The sample profile shows 1.8 million or so distinct CDR3 sequences; roughly two fifths of them were found once. The ten largest clones take up about 21% of the sample.

General conclusions and limits of the study: Estimates of total diversity from one million sequenced T cells were regarded as lower bounds and underestimates. The CMV infection status of donors was not known, potentially confounding age-related changes in expanded clonotypes. A strong correlation was found between observed TCR beta diversity and the percentage of naive T cells measured by flow cytometry. Since profiling was done on bulk unsorted PBMCs, naive and antigen-experienced compartments could not be conclusively compared. Compared with the aged group, the long-lived group had more naive CD4+ T cells, fewer expanded clones and increased TCR diversity, suggesting age selection. As age increased, observed TCR beta diversity per million T cells dropped in a roughly linear way, and a significant reduction was already evident by age 40.

The sequence was obtained from a human donor in good health. The rearranged chain carries TRBV5-1 and TRBJ2-1; 8 middle bases align to TRBD1. What was sequenced was blood. The CDR3 has the sequence CASSLRQGIEQFF. The nucleotides read TGCGCCAGCAGCTTAAGACAGGGGATTGAGCAGTTCTTC.